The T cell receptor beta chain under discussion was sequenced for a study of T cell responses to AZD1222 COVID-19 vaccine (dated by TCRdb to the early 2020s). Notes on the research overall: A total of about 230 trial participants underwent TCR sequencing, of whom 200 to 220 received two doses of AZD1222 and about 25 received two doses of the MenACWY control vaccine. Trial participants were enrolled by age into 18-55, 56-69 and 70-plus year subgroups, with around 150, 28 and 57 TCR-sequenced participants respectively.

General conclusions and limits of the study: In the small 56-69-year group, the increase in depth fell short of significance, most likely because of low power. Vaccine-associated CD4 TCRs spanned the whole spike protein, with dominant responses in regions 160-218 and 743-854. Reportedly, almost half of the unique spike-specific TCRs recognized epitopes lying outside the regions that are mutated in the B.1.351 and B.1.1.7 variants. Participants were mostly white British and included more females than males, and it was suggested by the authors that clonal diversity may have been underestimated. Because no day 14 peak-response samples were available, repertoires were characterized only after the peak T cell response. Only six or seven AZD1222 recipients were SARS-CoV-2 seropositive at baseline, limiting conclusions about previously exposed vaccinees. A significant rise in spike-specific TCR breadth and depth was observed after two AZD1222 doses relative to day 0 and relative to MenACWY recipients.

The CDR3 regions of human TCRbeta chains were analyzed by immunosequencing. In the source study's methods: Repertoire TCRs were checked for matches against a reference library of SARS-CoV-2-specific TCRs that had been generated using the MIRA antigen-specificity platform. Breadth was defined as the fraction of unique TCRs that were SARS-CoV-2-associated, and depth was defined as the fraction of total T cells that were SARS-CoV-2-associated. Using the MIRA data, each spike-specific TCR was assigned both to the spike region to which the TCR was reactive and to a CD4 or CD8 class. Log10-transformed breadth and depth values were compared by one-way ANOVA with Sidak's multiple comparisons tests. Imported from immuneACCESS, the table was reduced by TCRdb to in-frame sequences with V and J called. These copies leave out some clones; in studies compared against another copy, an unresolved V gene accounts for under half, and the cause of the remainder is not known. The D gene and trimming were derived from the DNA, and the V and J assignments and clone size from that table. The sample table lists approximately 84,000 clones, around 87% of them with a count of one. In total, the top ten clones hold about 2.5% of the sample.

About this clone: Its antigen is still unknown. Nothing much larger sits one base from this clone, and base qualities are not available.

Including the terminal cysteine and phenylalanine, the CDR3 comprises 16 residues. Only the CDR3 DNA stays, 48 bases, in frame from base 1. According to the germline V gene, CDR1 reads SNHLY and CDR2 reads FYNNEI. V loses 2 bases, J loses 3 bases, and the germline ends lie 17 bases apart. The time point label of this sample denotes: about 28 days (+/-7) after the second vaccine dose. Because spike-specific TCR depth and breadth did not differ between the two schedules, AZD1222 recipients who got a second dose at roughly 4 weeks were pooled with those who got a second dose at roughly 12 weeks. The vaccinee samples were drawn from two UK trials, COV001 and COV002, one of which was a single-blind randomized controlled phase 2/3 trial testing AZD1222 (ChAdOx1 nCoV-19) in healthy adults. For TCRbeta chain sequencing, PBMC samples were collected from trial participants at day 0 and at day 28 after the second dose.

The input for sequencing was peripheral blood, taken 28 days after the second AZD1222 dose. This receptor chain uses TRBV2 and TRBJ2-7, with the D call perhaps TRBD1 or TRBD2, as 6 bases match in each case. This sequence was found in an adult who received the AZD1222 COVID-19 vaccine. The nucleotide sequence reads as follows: TGTGCCAGCAGTGAAACCCTCTTTCGGGGGCTCTACGAGCAGTACTTC. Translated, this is CASSETLFRGLYEQYF.